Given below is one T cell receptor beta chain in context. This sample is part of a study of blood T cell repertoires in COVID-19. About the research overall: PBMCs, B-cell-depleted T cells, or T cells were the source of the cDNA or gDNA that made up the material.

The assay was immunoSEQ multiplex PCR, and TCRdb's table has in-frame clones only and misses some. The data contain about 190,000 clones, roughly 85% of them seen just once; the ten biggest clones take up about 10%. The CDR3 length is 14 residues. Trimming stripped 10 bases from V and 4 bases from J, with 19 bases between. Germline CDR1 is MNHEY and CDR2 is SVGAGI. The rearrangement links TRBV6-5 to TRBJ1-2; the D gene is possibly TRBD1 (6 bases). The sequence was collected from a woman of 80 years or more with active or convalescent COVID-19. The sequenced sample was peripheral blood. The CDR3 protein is CAIYSGGRGYGYTF. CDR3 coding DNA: TGTGCCATCTATTCCGGGGGGCGCGGCTATGGCTACACCTTC.